Following are 30 T cell receptor beta chains from one sample sequenced in a study of blood T cells in healthy people across ages. Then a second PCR, running about 6 to 12 cycles, was carried out with a sample-barcoded 5' primer and a J-beta primer mix. TCRdb re-analysed the 5' RACE reads in MiXCR, keeping a single row per CDR3 protein. The repertoire holds 1.5 million to 2 million distinct CDR3 sequences, roughly 27% seen once, with about 8% in the top ten. Material for sequencing was blood. All receptors derive from a woman in her twenties or thirties in good health.

This clonotype was found a few times. The rearrangement joins TRBV29-1 to TRBJ2-5; D possibly uses TRBD1 or TRBD2 (5 bases each). CDR3 length: 12 amino acids. V was trimmed by 5 bases and J by 5 bases, leaving 12 bases between them. The germline gives CDR1 SQVTM, CDR2 ANQGSEA. DNA for the CDR3: TGCAGCGTTTCGACATGGGGGGAGACCCAGTACTTC. This gives the protein CSVSTWGETQYF.

This clonotype was observed a single time. V and J are TRBV4-2 and TRBJ1-2; TRBD1 is a possible D gene (6 bases). CDR3 size: 14 residues. V lost 4 bases to trimming and J lost 8 bases, with 17 bases between them. Per germline, CDR1 LGHNA and CDR2 YNFKEQ. As DNA, the CDR3 is TGTGCCAGCAGCCCCTGGTCAGGGGTGAGCGGCTACACCTTC. Its protein product is CASSPWSGVSGYTF.

This clonotype has only one observation. It may be a read error: a sequence one base away is much more abundant. The chain combines TRBV28 with TRBJ1-2; D unresolved. The CDR3 has 11 amino acids. V was cut by 8 bases and J by 6 bases, with 10 bases left in between. Germline-derived CDR1 and CDR2 are MDHEN and SYDVKM. The CDR3 sequence: CASRRLDGYTF. For the CDR3, the DNA is TGTGCCAGCCGACGACTGGATGGCTACACCTTC.

This clonotype was seen only a few times. The rearrangement joins TRBV6-5 to TRBJ2-7; 7 bases are shared with TRBD1. The J segment lost 2 bases and the V segment lost 2 bases, leaving 9 bases of the junction unmatched. The germline gives CDR1 MNHEY, CDR2 SVGAGI. This CDR3 comprises 16 residues. CDR3 coding DNA: TGTGCCAGCAGTTACACGGGACAGATGGTGACCTACGAGCAGTACTTC. This translates into CASSYTGQMVTYEQYF.

The J gene is TRBJ2-6, the V gene TRBV14; no firm D call. V lost 2 bases, J lost 2 bases, and 7 bases lay in between. The CDR3 sequence is 15 residues long. Germline CDR1 and CDR2: SGHDN and FVKESK. This CDR3 reads CASSQFRAGANVLTF. In nucleotides, the CDR3 is TGTGCCAGCAGCCAATTCCGGGCTGGGGCCAACGTCCTGACTTTC.

This clonotype was seen a handful of times. This chain uses TRBV5-1 with TRBJ2-1, with D tentatively TRBD2 (7 bases). Germline V gene lookup returns CDR1 SGHRS and CDR2 YFSETQ. V dropped 6 bases and J dropped 5 bases, with 18 bases sitting between them. The CDR3 runs to 15 residues. The CDR3: CASTVSGGQNNEQFF. For the CDR3, the DNA is TGCGCCAGCACGGTGTCCGGGGGGCAAAACAATGAGCAGTTCTTC.

J is TRBJ2-2 and V is TRBV6-2 or TRBV6-3; either TRBD1 or TRBD2 may supply D (6 bases each). CDR1 MNHEY and CDR2 SVGEGT come from the germline V gene. Trimming took off 6 bases at V and 5 bases at J, with 19 bases between the two ends. The CDR3 extends over 16 amino acids. The CDR3 nucleotides read TGTGCCAGCAGAGAGGACAGCTTTGGGGGGACCGGGGAGCTGTTTTTT. Translating gives CASREDSFGGTGELFF.

This clonotype was detected only a few times. The rearrangement links TRBV9 to TRBJ1-2; tentative D call: TRBD1 (5 bases). The CDR3 consists of 13 residues. The germline V and J ends were trimmed by 7 bases and 4 bases, with 14 bases remaining between them. CDR1 SGDLS and CDR2 YYNGEE come from the germline V gene. CDR3: CASRRSGGYGYTF. Written as DNA, the CDR3 is TGTGCCAGCCGCCGCAGCGGGGGCTATGGCTACACCTTC.

This clonotype was counted many times. The chain employs TRBV24-1 and TRBJ2-7; perhaps D is TRBD1 or TRBD2 (5 bases each). The germline V gene has CDR1 KGHDR and CDR2 SFDVKD. Trimming pared 4 bases from V and 3 bases from J, leaving 18 bases between. This CDR3 spans 16 amino acids. As DNA, the CDR3 is TGTGCCACCAGTGACTCCCCCGGGACGCACATCTACGAGCAGTACTTC. This codes for CATSDSPGTHIYEQYF.

The V gene is TRBV7-3, the J gene TRBJ2-1; 7 positions match TRBD1. The J call may be in error: the DNA end matches TRBJ2-7 better. Looked up from germline, CDR1 is SGHTA and CDR2 is FQGTGA. This CDR3 spans 15 amino acids. CDR3 DNA: TGTGCCAGCAGCTTAGACAGGGAAGTCTACAATGAGCAGTACTTC. Its translation is CASSLDREVYNEQYF.

This clonotype appeared a few times. V is TRBV6-5 and J is TRBJ1-2; tentatively, D is TRBD1 (6 bases). Between the trimmed V and J ends, which lost 7 bases and 8 bases, there was a span of 20 bases. The CDR3 is 14 residues long. Germline lookup yields CDR1 MNHEY and CDR2 SVGAGI. The CDR3 DNA sequence: TGTGCCAGCACCCTCTCCGGGACAAATGGGGGCTACACCTTC. Amino acid sequence: CASTLSGTNGGYTF.

The chain couples TRBV6-6 to TRBJ2-1; D call uncertain. CDR3 length: 12 residues. Germline lookup yields CDR1 MNHNY and CDR2 SVGAGI (reference sequence). V lost 6 bases, J lost 9 bases, and 12 bases lay in between. CDR3 in DNA: TGTGCCAGCAGGGGCCAGCATGTTGAGCAGTTCTTC. Its protein is CASRGQHVEQFF.

The chain joins TRBV12-5 to TRBJ1-5, with 9 bases that match TRBD1. The CDR3 is 21 residues long. Germline lookup yields CDR1 LGHNT and CDR2 FRNRAP. V was clipped by 3 bases and J by 0 bases; unmatched bases: 18. The CDR3 nucleotides are TGTGCTAGTGGTTTCCTAAGGGCGGCCGGACAGGGGCGTTATAGCAATCAGCCCCAGCATTTT. The encoded protein is CASGFLRAAGQGRYSNQPQHF.

The CDR3 is CSARNSSDRGNSYEQYF. In nucleotides, the CDR3 is TGCAGTGCTAGAAACTCTTCGGACAGGGGGAACTCCTACGAGCAGTACTTC. The V call is TRBV20-1, the J call TRBJ2-7; 10 bases align to TRBD1. V shed 2 bases, J shed 0 bases, and the junction held 10 bases outside the gene matches. Looked up from germline, CDR1 is DFQATT and CDR2 is SNEGSKA (reference sequence). The CDR3 consists of 17 residues.

The CDR3 DNA follows: TGCGCCAGCGGCCCCGGAACGGGGATCACAGATACGCAGTATTTT. This translates into CASGPGTGITDTQYF. The gene calls are TRBV5-1 and TRBJ2-3, with a weak D call TRBD2 (5 bases). The CDR3 sequence is 15 residues long. The V gene's germline CDR1 is SGHRS and CDR2 YFSETQ. V was shortened by 7 bases and J by 2 bases, with 17 bases between the two germline ends.

This clonotype was detected a few times. The chain couples TRBV6-1 to TRBJ2-1; 16 bases line up with TRBD2. Germline lookup yields CDR1 MNHNS and CDR2 SASEGT. This CDR3 spans 18 amino acids. The ends lost 5 bases at V and 2 bases at J; junction bases unmatched: 6. The CDR3 DNA sequence: TGTGCCAGCAGTCCGGGGACTAGCGGGAGGGGGGCCTACAATGAGCAGTTCTTC. Protein product: CASSPGTSGRGAYNEQFF.

This clonotype came up a few times. This chain links TRBV10-3 with TRBJ2-3; the D gene is possibly TRBD2 (6 bases). CDR1 ENHRY and CDR2 SYGVKD come from the germline V gene. Trimming shortened V by 10 bases and J by 0 bases, and 14 bases separated the two germline ends. The CDR3 has 14 residues. The chain's CDR3 is CATTGETSTDTQYF. The CDR3 DNA sequence: TGTGCCACGACGGGGGAGACAAGCACAGATACGCAGTATTTT.

This clonotype appeared many times. The rearrangement links TRBV6-1 to TRBJ1-2; D may be TRBD1 (6 bases). CDR1 is MNHNS, CDR2 SASEGT, per germline. Between the trimmed V and J ends, which lost 5 bases and 4 bases, there was a span of 14 bases. This CDR3 is 14 amino acids long. CDR3 residues: CASSQPGHLYGYTF. The CDR3 nucleotides read TGTGCCAGCAGTCAGCCGGGACACCTCTATGGCTACACCTTC.

Worth noting for this clonotype: A read error may explain this, as a much larger clone is one base away. The chain recombines TRBV6-2 or TRBV6-3 with TRBJ2-4; D possibly corresponds to TRBD2 (5 bases). The DNA end lines up better with TRBJ2-7; the J call may be wrong. This CDR3 contains 11 residues. Germline V lookup: CDR1 MNHEY, CDR2 SVGEGT. The CDR3 coding sequence is TGTGCCAGCAGGAGGGTCTACGAGCAGTACTTC. It yields the protein CASRRVYEQYF.

This clonotype was observed at least ten times. The genes are TRBV12-3 or TRBV12-4 and TRBJ2-7; 7 nucleotides line up with TRBD2. V dropped 5 bases and J dropped 3; count of bases not matched to a gene: 7. The CDR3 covers 14 residues. CDR3 in DNA: TGTGCCAGCAGTCTGTCGACTAGCATCTACGAGCAGTACTTC. This sequence encodes CASSLSTSIYEQYF.

CDR3 sequence: CASKWEQTDSPLHF. CDR3 nucleotides: TGTGCCAGCAAGTGGGAACAGACGGATTCACCCCTCCACTTT. V is TRBV2 and J is TRBJ1-6; D call uncertain. CDR3 length: 14 amino acids. Germline CDR1 SNHLY, CDR2 FYNNEI. V lost 7 bases to trimming and J lost 8 bases, with 15 bases between them.

This clonotype was detected many times. The chain employs TRBV18 and TRBJ2-5, with 8 bases lining up with TRBD1. The V segment lost 5 bases and the J segment 5 bases; nucleotides outside the gene matches: 7. Germline lookup yields CDR1 KGHSH and CDR2 LQKENI. This CDR3 comprises 14 residues. CDR3 loop: CASSSQTGEETQYF. The DNA for the CDR3 is TGTGCCAGCTCATCGCAGACAGGGGAGGAGACCCAGTACTTC.

V gene TRBV28 combines with J gene TRBJ1-1; no reliable D call. Germline V gene data show CDR1 as MDHEN and CDR2 as SYDVKM. Trimming left V 3 bases short and J 3 bases short, with 8 bases between. The CDR3 has 13 residues. CDR3 in DNA: TGTGCCAGCAGTTTCCGGTTCGACACTGAAGCTTTCTTT. Translation gives CASSFRFDTEAFF.

Ten or more counts support this clonotype. This rearrangement joins TRBV15 to TRBJ2-7; possibly TRBD1 or TRBD2 for D (6 bases each). V dropped 3 bases and J dropped 5 bases, with 14 bases sitting between them. Germline V CDR1 and CDR2: LNHNV, YYDKDF (reference sequence). The CDR3 length is 14 residues. The CDR3 here is CATSRRGVMNEQYF. The DNA of the CDR3 is TGTGCCACCAGCAGGAGGGGGGTTATGAACGAGCAGTACTTC.

Concerning this clonotype itself: At one boundary the junction diverges from the germline segment, which might be a read error. The gene calls are TRBV28 and TRBJ1-5, with TRBD1 as a possible D gene (5 bases). Germline V CDR1 and CDR2: MDHEN, SYDVKM. This CDR3 spans 15 amino acids. The CDR3 reads CASSLTGPVNQPQHF. Here the CDR3 DNA reads TGTGCTAGCAGTTTAACGGGACCGGTCAATCAGCCCCAGCATTTT. Complete variable domain (other parts from reference TRBV28 and TRBJ1-5): DVKVTQSSRYLVKRTGEKVFLECVQDMDHENMFWYRQDPGLGLRLIYFSYDVKMKEKGDIPEGYSVSREKKERFSLILESASTNQTSMYLCASSLTGPVNQPQHFGDGTRLSIL.

The chain has TRBV27 and TRBJ2-7; 7 nucleotides align to TRBD1. Germline V CDR1 and CDR2: MNHEY, SMNVEV (reference sequence). This CDR3 has 14 amino acids. Trimming at V came to 10 bases and at J to 5 bases, leaving 14 bases not matched to a gene. Written as DNA, the CDR3 is TGTGCCACCTTGGGGCCGACAGGGATCCACGAGCAGTACTTC. Translated: CATLGPTGIHEQYF.

This clonotype was observed a handful of times. This chain uses TRBV7-9 with TRBJ2-3, with 7 bases aligning to TRBD2. The ends lost 5 bases at V and 1 base at J; junction bases unmatched: 9. The CDR3 sequence is 16 residues long. Looked up from germline, CDR1 is SEHNR and CDR2 is FQNEAQ (reference sequence). The CDR3 DNA follows: TGTGCCAGCAGCCCGCCCCGCCTAGCGGGCACAGATACGCAGTATTTT. Translated: CASSPPRLAGTDTQYF.

This clonotype was counted only a few times. The chain has TRBV7-2 and TRBJ2-1, with D possibly matching TRBD2 (5 bases). The tail of the sequence fits TRBJ2-5 better, so the J call may be wrong. Per germline, CDR1 SGHTA and CDR2 FQGNSA. The CDR3 sequence is 14 residues long. CDR3 in amino acids: CASSLGGRSETQYF. For the CDR3, the DNA is TGTGCCAGCAGCTTAGGAGGGCGAAGTGAGACCCAGTACTTC.

Written as DNA, the CDR3 is TGTGCCACCAAACCTCGGGACGGAAACACAGATACGCAGTATTTT. Its translation: CATKPRDGNTDTQYF. This chain connects TRBV24-1 to TRBJ2-3; TRBD1 or TRBD2 may be the D gene (5 bases each). In germline, CDR1 is KGHDR, CDR2 SFDVKD. Deletions cut 8 bases from V and 2 bases from J, with 16 bases between. The CDR3 sequence is 15 residues long.

As regards this clonotype: With a much larger clone just one base away, this may be a read error. CDR3 loop: CASSEEGGGAKEQYF. DNA for the CDR3: TGTGCCAGCAGTGAGGAGGGCGGAGGGGCTAAAGAGCAGTACTTC. The chain combines TRBV2 with TRBJ2-7, with D tentatively TRBD2 (6 bases). Trimming stripped 3 bases from V and 7 bases from J, with 19 bases between. The germline CDR1 and CDR2 sequences are SNHLY and FYNNEI. The CDR3 contains 15 residues.